This section outlines one TCR beta chain sequence together with its context. Its antigen is unknown. Each donor was healthy, and each was a bone marrow donor. The sample belongs to a study of cytomegalovirus exposure and HLA in healthy donors. Overall study results and limits: There were under 200 TCR beta chains listed as cytomegalovirus-associated. HLA alleles showed associations with about 15,000 TCR beta sequences in a later analysis, at a 0.05 false discovery rate. It was reported that the classifier diagnosed cytomegalovirus status with high specificity and sensitivity in both the original and validation cohorts.

Vbeta (60) and Jbeta (13) primers were used in the PCR. Assay used: immunoSEQ multiplex PCR; TCRdb lists only in-frame clones, some missing. The sample yields roughly 140,000 clones, over 55% seen once. Between the trimmed V and J ends, which lost 0 bases and 8 bases, there was a span of 5 bases. The CDR3 extends over 11 amino acids. Germline lookup yields CDR1 SGHDT and CDR2 YYEEEE. Sequencing was done on a sample of PBMCs. The TCR comes from a man aged 35 to 55 in good health and CMV-seronegative. V and J are TRBV5-6 and TRBJ2-5, with no clear D. The CDR3: CASSLGITQYF. In DNA form, the CDR3 reads TGTGCCAGCAGCTTGGGTATAACCCAGTACTTC.